What follows is one T cell receptor (beta chain) and its context. Its specificity is not known. Trimming stripped 0 bases from V and 7 bases from J, with 16 bases between. Germline assignment: CDR1 DFQATT and CDR2 SNEGSKA (reference sequence). CDR3 length: 15 amino acids. The sample comes from a study of blood T cells in healthy people across ages. Study findings and constraints: While age rose, TCR beta diversity per million T cells dropped in a roughly linear way.

PCR was performed a second time for about 6 to 12 cycles using a sample-barcoded 5' primer and a J-beta primer mix. TCRdb ran MiXCR on the 5' RACE reads and lists one entry per CDR3 protein. Here the sample spans about 1.8 million distinct CDR3 sequences, roughly 52% being singletons. The chain links TRBV20-1 to TRBJ2-1; D is unclear. The source is a woman between 40 and 55 years old in good health. What was sequenced was blood. CDR3 amino acids: CSARESRSLGNEQFF. The CDR3 coding sequence is TGCAGTGCTAGAGAATCACGCTCCCTGGGGAATGAGCAGTTCTTC.